The subject of this entry is one T cell receptor beta chain. The antigen is unknown. Unique molecular identifiers tagged the TCR beta cDNA libraries. TCRdb recomputed calls from the PCR reads with MiXCR, one row per CDR3 protein. The repertoire holds roughly 700,000 distinct CDR3 sequences, with 30% as singletons. This sample stems from a study of post-analysis software for immune sequencing data. Findings and caveats of the study: Included in a set of a handful of TRBV segments more frequent in patients than controls were TRBV5-6, TRBV5-1 and TRBV20-1.

V shed 3 bases and J shed 4 bases, with 11 bases lying between them. Looked up from germline, CDR1 is SEHNR and CDR2 is FQNEAQ (reference sequence). The CDR3 is 14 amino acids. This clonotype was obtained from a girl between 10 and 17 years old with multiple sclerosis. The sequenced material came from blood. The chain links TRBV7-9 to TRBJ2-3, with a possible D match to TRBD1 (6 bases). In nucleotides, the CDR3 is TGTGCCAGCAGCTTGTTACAGGGTCCAGATACGCAGTATTTT. It encodes CASSLLQGPDTQYF.